This T cell receptor (beta chain) appears in the sequencing data of a study of blood T cell repertoires in COVID-19 (dated by TCRdb to 2020 to 2021). Concerning the study at large: Collaborator samples came from the United States, Italy and Spain and covered acute and convalescent phases of COVID-19. The prospective study material was composed of cDNA or gDNA derived from T cells, B-cell-depleted T cells, or PBMCs. Deeply sampled blood TCRbeta repertoires from subjects exposed to, actively infected with, or recovered from COVID-19 were included in the dataset. A freely available public database, intended as a resource for researchers studying the immune response to SARS-CoV-2, is where the repertoires were released. The samples were drawn from the first 160 participants of the ongoing ImmuneRACE study and from 950 to 1,500 subjects provided by 6 global collaborators. The sample metadata nearly always contained a de-identified subject ID, COVID-19 status, age in years and sex. HLA class I and class II types, where available, came from metadata supplied by the sample provider rather than from assay-based typing.

Details on this clone: Its antigen has not been determined. No much larger clone exists at a distance of one base, and base qualities are not known.

For CDR1 and CDR2, the germline V gene lists SGHRS and YFSETQ. The CDR3 holds 15 amino acids from the cysteine to the phenylalanine. Only CDR3 DNA is held: 45 bases, read in frame from base 1. V is cut back by 3 bases and J by 2 bases, with 4 bases in the junction unmatched. TCRbeta CDR3 regions were amplified from genomic DNA by means of the immunoSEQ Assay, a bias-controlled multiplex PCR. Turning to the authors' computational methods: The number of nucleated cells in each sample was estimated by amplification of reference gene primers within the assay. Sequence reads were collapsed and filtered to measure the absolute abundance of every unique TCRbeta CDR3 rearrangement. For each sample, productive Simpson clonality was calculated as the square root of Simpson's diversity index over productive rearrangements. As stored in TCRdb, this immuneACCESS dataset retains in-frame rearrangements with V and J assigned. A fraction of the clones does not appear; measured against another copy, unresolved V genes explain less than half of the discrepancy, and the remainder lacks a known reason. V and J calls and clone size are copied from that table; D and trimming were computed from the DNA. This sample holds nearly 15,000 clones; around 88% were observed only once. Around 8.5% of the sample is in the top ten clones.

Each collaborating institution followed its own protocols to collect whole blood in K2EDTA tubes. Collaborator samples were shipped for TCRbeta analysis as frozen whole blood, isolated PBMCs, or DNA extracted from either sample type. Overall study results and their limits: The amount of clinical and demographic metadata varied by source and participant and was provided uncurated.

The source of this sequence is a human donor in a cohort sampled during active COVID-19. The sequencing input was peripheral blood. The sequence joins TRBV5-1 to TRBJ2-1; a stretch of 8 junction bases matches TRBD2. The CDR3: CASSSSGSAYNEQFF. The DNA sequence is given as TGCGCCAGCAGCTCAAGCGGGAGCGCCTACAATGAGCAGTTCTTC.